This is a list of T cell receptor beta chains from one sample in a study of CD8+ T cells in alopecia areata. TCRdb's table, derived via immunoSEQ multiplex PCR, lists solely in-frame clones and lacks some. The table includes around 190,000 clones, roughly 60% detected once. The source was CD4+ T cells sorted from blood, collected at week 24, from a patient treated with tofacitinib. The origin of the receptors is a human donor with alopecia areata. The conserved cysteine and the conserved F or W are not part of the CDR3 here. Fields, in order: V gene, J gene, CDR3 protein.

TRBV27,TRBJ2-2,ASSFGRERLGGELF
TRBV5-3,TRBJ1-6,ASSQEWDSPLH
TRBV7-7,TRBJ2-2,ASSHRQGNTGELF
TRBV29-1,TRBJ1-2,SVQPNYGYT
TRBV10-1,TRBJ2-3,ASSGPRDRDTQY
TRBV29-1,TRBJ1-1,SVGQILNTEAF
TRBV11-2,TRBJ2-3,ASSHELASTDTQY
TRBV5-1,TRBJ2-6,ATHQGQEPGANVLT
TRBV30,TRBJ1-2,AWSPGTALT
TRBV15,TRBJ2-3,ATSRHRKTGADTQY
TRBV5-1,TRBJ2-5,ASKGARGETQY
TRBV5-1,TRBJ2-3,ASSLRAVMDTQY
TRBV27,TRBJ2-7,ASGVQGVTHEQY
TRBV2,TRBJ1-1,ASSKLGTTLNTEAF
TRBV7-3,TRBJ2-3,ASSLTRARTGTDTQY
TRBV29-1,TRBJ1-2,SVEGHTSNYGYT
TRBV29-1,TRBJ1-1,SVEGVQQGNTEAF
TRBV29-1,TRBJ2-1,SAHSRYERGESYNEQF
TRBV5-1,TRBJ1-1,ASSLKTGVNTEAF
TRBV7-2,TRBJ1-4,ASSPQGTGVREKLF
TRBV29-1,TRBJ1-2,SVESQGGDYGYT
TRBV4-1,TRBJ2-3,ASSQDPAASTDTQY
TRBV29-1,TRBJ2-7,SVRTGRGLYEQY
TRBV9,TRBJ1-2,ASSRWDRYDYT
TRBV4-1,TRBJ1-2,ASSQVPTTDHT
TRBV6-5,TRBJ1-1,ASTKDRANTEAF
TRBV5-6,TRBJ1-2,ASSLRQGTGLGYGYT
TRBV5-6,TRBJ1-5,ASSLAGGNNQPQH
TRBV4-2,TRBJ1-1,ASSPGWNTEAF
TRBV4-1,TRBJ2-7,ASSHHNRGDVSYEQY
TRBV27,TRBJ2-5,ASSFGGAAETQY
TRBV27,TRBJ1-5,ASSFLANQPQH
TRBV9,TRBJ2-4,ASSAGTLLAKNIQY
TRBV13,TRBJ2-7,ASSSRDMGEQY
TRBV7-2,TRBJ2-1,ASSLIAGGYNEQF
TRBV7-2,TRBJ1-1,ASSFQTGVGTEAF
TRBV7-2,TRBJ1-2,ASSLVLRGEANYGYT
TRBV30,TRBJ1-6,AWSARARGGSPLH
TRBV2,TRBJ2-7,ASSRGGRDSGYEQY
TRBV30,TRBJ1-5,AWSVRGSSNQPQH
TRBV27,TRBJ1-2,ASSLEGSYGYT
TRBV19,TRBJ1-6,ASSTRFTGGADSPLH
TRBV29-1,TRBJ1-1,SVGQGDTEAF
TRBV5-1,TRBJ1-1,ASSLGRGVATEAF
TRBV13,TRBJ2-7,ASSPQGDEQY
TRBV7-3,TRBJ2-5,ASSLDRDREQY